The present TCR beta chain was sequenced within a study of CD8+CD57+ T cells in acquired aplastic anemia. TCR beta VDJ and CDR3 profiles were obtained from a genomic DNA template. MiXCR, run by TCRdb on the reads, gives a single entry per CDR3 protein. The data contain some 290,000 distinct CDR3 sequences, around three fifths of them singletons. The germline CDR1 and CDR2 sequences are DFQATT and SNEGSKA (reference sequence). The trim removed 2 bases at V and 8 bases at J, leaving 13 bases unmatched. The CDR3 is 17 amino acids. The sequence was obtained from a human donor with severe aplastic anemia or a healthy control (not recorded which). Material: sorted CD4+, CD8+, or CD8+CD57+ T cells (not recorded which) from PBMCs. J is TRBJ1-6 and V is TRBV20-1; 9 bases fit TRBD1. CDR3: CSARKTGQGQGYSPLHF. The CDR3 DNA reads as TGCAGTGCTAGAAAGACGGGACAGGGACAGGGTTATTCACCCCTCCACTTT.